This TCR beta chain was identified during a study of T cell responses to AZD1222 COVID-19 vaccine. As regards this clone: Its specificity is unknown.

The study's findings and limits: Epitopes outside B.1.351 and B.1.1.7 mutated regions reportedly drew nearly half of spike TCRs. The peak T cell response came first, and repertoires were sampled only after it.

Sequencing was performed with immunoSEQ multiplex PCR; in TCRdb, only in-frame clones are kept and a portion is missing. The sample yields about 140,000 clones, 80% to 95% seen once. This clonotype was obtained from an adult in good health. Sequencing was performed on peripheral blood, taken on day 0 of AZD1222 vaccination.

The CDR3 sequence: CASRFYSNSPLHF. CDR3 DNA sequence: TGTGCCAGCAGATTCTACAGCAATTCACCCCTCCACTTT. The chain recombines TRBV6-5 with TRBJ1-6; unclear D gene. The CDR3 loop spans 13 amino acids. Germline lookup yields CDR1 MNHEY and CDR2 SVGAGI. The V and J ends lost 6 bases and 7 bases respectively, with 10 bases between them.